This TCR beta chain came from a study of T cell changes during pregnancy in multiple sclerosis. The CDR3 is 15 amino acids. With 5 bases removed from V and 4 bases from J, the gap between germline ends came to 17 bases. The germline V gene encodes CDR1 MNHNS and CDR2 SASEGT. Sequencing was performed with immunoSEQ multiplex PCR; in TCRdb, only in-frame clones are kept and a portion is missing. The sample records fewer than 85,000 clones, around nine tenths being singletons. In this sample, this clone turned up once. The sequence came from a female donor with multiple sclerosis, enrolled in a pregnancy study. The source material was peripheral blood, sampled before pregnancy. This chain links TRBV6-1 with TRBJ1-1, with D tentatively TRBD1 (5 bases). Written as DNA, the CDR3 is TGTGCCAGCAGTCCCTTGGGGGGGGGACCCACTGAAGCTTTCTTT. Protein product: CASSPLGGGPTEAFF.